Presented here are 32 T cell receptor beta chains from one specimen sequenced in a study of cytomegalovirus exposure and HLA in healthy donors. In the PCR, 60 Vbeta and 13 Jbeta primers were used. Here immunoSEQ multiplex PCR was the method, and the copy in TCRdb shows in-frame clones only, minus some. The sample lists 200,000 to 250,000 clones, roughly 80% occurring once. Material for sequencing was PBMCs. The receptors stem from a man aged 35 to 55 in good health and CMV-seronegative.

The sample holds a few counts of this clone. This chain links TRBV28 with TRBJ1-2; D might be TRBD1 (5 bases). The CDR3 has 14 residues. The germline V and J ends were trimmed by 4 bases and 4 bases, with 13 bases remaining between them. Per germline, CDR1 MDHEN and CDR2 SYDVKM. This CDR3 is CASSYPGLTYGYTF. The CDR3 coding sequence is TGTGCCAGCAGTTACCCGGGACTGACCTATGGCTACACCTTC.

The chain joins TRBV19 to TRBJ2-5; 7 positions agree with TRBD2. The CDR3 spans 15 residues. V shed 5 bases and J 5 bases; nucleotides not matched to a gene: 11. CDR1 and CDR2 (germline): LNHDA, SQIVND (reference sequence). This CDR3 is CASSVIAGTTETQYF. The CDR3 DNA sequence: TGTGCCAGTAGTGTAATCGCCGGGACTACCGAGACCCAGTACTTC.

This clone was seen only once. This chain links TRBV7-7 with TRBJ2-5, with 10 nucleotides matching TRBD2. Germline V CDR1 and CDR2: SSHAT, FNYEAQ (reference sequence). The trim removed 1 base at V and 2 bases at J, leaving 4 bases unmatched. The CDR3 contains 16 residues. Here the CDR3 reads CASSLDGTSAQETQYF. CDR3 sequence (DNA): TGTGCCAGCAGCTTAGACGGGACTAGCGCTCAAGAGACCCAGTACTTC.

This clone was seen once. The chain joins TRBV6-5 to TRBJ1-5; TRBD1 might be the D (6 bases). V dropped 5 bases and J dropped 4 bases, with 9 bases sitting between them. The CDR3 extends over 13 amino acids. CDR1 is MNHEY, CDR2 SVGAGI, per germline. The chain's CDR3 is CASSQQGNQPQHF. DNA for the CDR3: TGTGCCAGCAGTCAACAGGGTAATCAGCCCCAGCATTTT.

This clone was found once. This chain uses TRBV5-1 with TRBJ1-3, with D tentatively TRBD1 (6 bases). CDR3 length: 15 amino acids. V was cut by 4 bases and J by 9 bases, with 20 bases left in between. Looked up from germline, CDR1 is SGHRS and CDR2 is YFSETQ. CDR3 region: CASSINSERGGTIYF. For the CDR3, the DNA is TGCGCCAGCAGCATCAACAGTGAAAGGGGGGGCACCATATATTTT.

This clone was seen only a few times. This sequence joins TRBV9 and TRBJ2-1; TRBD2 matches 10 bases. Germline trimming cut 4 bases from V and 12 bases from J; bases unmatched to any gene: 19. CDR3 length: 17 residues. Germline V gene data show CDR1 as SGDLS and CDR2 as YYNGEE. Here the CDR3 reads CASSPGTSVAGGGGQFF. The CDR3 DNA reads as TGTGCCAGCAGCCCCGGGACTAGCGTAGCGGGAGGTGGTGGGCAGTTCTTC.

The gene calls are TRBV5-1 and TRBJ1-1; no firm D call. The CDR3 has 14 amino acids. Trimming stripped 4 bases from V and 0 bases from J, with 10 bases between. Germline loops: CDR1 SGHRS, CDR2 YFSETQ. CDR3 DNA: TGCGCCAGCAGCCCCCTGACACTGAACACTGAAGCTTTCTTT. Amino acid sequence: CASSPLTLNTEAFF.

This chain links TRBV4-2 with TRBJ1-2; the match to TRBD1 covers 7 bases. V dropped 0 bases and J dropped 5; count of bases not matched to a gene: 9. Germline V gene lookup returns CDR1 LGHNA and CDR2 YNFKEQ. The length of the CDR3 is 16 residues. The CDR3 sequence: CASSQDGVAGGYGYTF. The CDR3 coding sequence is TGTGCCAGCAGCCAAGATGGGGTGGCAGGGGGGTATGGCTACACCTTC.

This sequence joins TRBV18 and TRBJ1-2; 10 bases align to TRBD1. The CDR3 extends over 16 amino acids. Trimming at V came to 3 bases and at J to 3 bases, leaving 7 bases not matched to a gene. CDR1 is KGHSH, CDR2 LQKENI, per germline. CDR3 region: CASSPGRQGADYGYTF. CDR3 in DNA: TGTGCCAGCTCACCGGGCAGACAGGGGGCTGACTATGGCTACACCTTC. The complete variable domain, with remaining parts taken from reference TRBV18 and TRBJ1-2, reads NAGVMQNPRHLVRRRGQEARLRCSPMKGHSHVYWYRQLPEEGLKFMVYLQKENIIDESGMPKERFSAEFPKEGPSILRIQQVVRGDSAAYFCASSPGRQGADYGYTFGSGTRLTVV.

This sequence joins TRBV4-2 and TRBJ1-5; TRBD1 is a possible D gene (5 bases). The germline V gene encodes CDR1 LGHNA and CDR2 YNFKEQ. The CDR3 length is 16 residues. V lost 1 base and J lost 5, with 15 bases in between. CDR3 amino acids: CASSQGGFREDQPQHF. The CDR3 coding sequence is TGTGCCAGCAGCCAAGGGGGGTTTAGGGAGGATCAGCCCCAGCATTTT.

The rearrangement links TRBV6-1 to TRBJ2-1, with unresolved D. V was clipped by 1 base and J by 9 bases, with 4 bases between them. The CDR3 length is 11 residues. Germline lookup yields CDR1 MNHNS and CDR2 SASEGT. The DNA for the CDR3 is TGTGCCAGCAGTGAAGGGGCTGAGCAGTTCTTC. Translated: CASSEGAEQFF.

The sample holds one count of this clone. The rearrangement joins TRBV21-1 to TRBJ2-3; TRBD2 is the table's D call and was not checked against the DNA. TRBV21-1 counts as a pseudogene. The CDR3 sequence is 18 residues long. The CDR3 loop is CASSKEWVAGAYTDTQYF. The DNA of the CDR3 is TGTGCCAGCAGCAAAGAGTGGGTAGCGGGGGCTTACACAGATACGCAGTATTTT.

The chain carries TRBV4-2 and TRBJ2-1; 9 nucleotides match TRBD2. There are 15 residues in the CDR3. CDR1 is LGHNA and CDR2 is YNFKEQ in the germline V gene. V shed 5 bases and J 4 bases; nucleotides not matched to a gene: 6. The chain's CDR3 is CASSTRLAEYNEQFF. In DNA, the CDR3 is TGTGCCAGCAGCACCCGACTAGCGGAATACAATGAGCAGTTCTTC.

The chain combines TRBV5-1 with TRBJ2-6, with D tentatively TRBD2 (5 bases). CDR3 length equals 13 residues. CDR1 SGHRS and CDR2 YFSETQ come from the germline V gene. The germline V and J ends were trimmed by 7 bases and 1 base, with 6 bases remaining between them. The CDR3 protein is CASRDSGANVLTF. In nucleotides, the CDR3 is TGCGCCAGCCGGGATTCTGGGGCCAACGTCCTGACTTTC.

This chain connects TRBV6-1 to TRBJ2-3; 11 nucleotides agree with TRBD2. Unmatched junction bases numbered 4, after V lost 8 bases and J lost 3 bases. The germline CDR1 and CDR2 sequences are MNHNS and SASEGT. This CDR3 has 14 amino acids. The CDR3 DNA is TGTGCCAGCCAGACTAGCGGGATGACAGATACGCAGTATTTT. Translated, it gives CASQTSGMTDTQYF.

The rearrangement uses TRBV13 and TRBJ2-3; 9 nucleotides line up with TRBD1. The CDR3 runs 15 residues. Germline V gene lookup returns CDR1 PRHDT and CDR2 FYEKMQ (reference sequence). V gave up 3 bases and J gave up 3 bases; unmatched junction bases: 4. CDR3 loop: CASSLGQGWTDTQYF. CDR3 DNA: TGTGCCAGCAGCTTGGGACAGGGATGGACAGATACGCAGTATTTT.

The chain links TRBV7-3 to TRBJ2-3; D gene unclear. In germline, CDR1 is SGHTA, CDR2 FQGTGA. The germline V and J ends were trimmed by 4 bases and 2 bases, with 4 bases remaining between them. The CDR3 runs 12 residues. CDR3 bases: TGTGCCAGCAGCTCTAACACAGATACGCAGTATTTT. It codes for CASSSNTDTQYF. Full variable domain (rest looked up from reference TRBV7-3 and TRBJ2-3): GAGVSQTPSNKVTEKGKYVELRCDPISGHTALYWYRQSLGQGPEFLIYFQGTGAADDSGLPNDRFFAVRPEGSVSTLKIQRTERGDSAVYLCASSSNTDTQYFGPGTRLTVL.

The chain employs TRBV5-6 and TRBJ2-6; the D gene is possibly TRBD1 (6 bases). The CDR3 is 17 residues long. V was clipped by 3 bases and J by 0 bases, with 13 bases between them. Germline-derived CDR1 and CDR2 are SGHDT and YYEEEE. As DNA, the CDR3 is TGTGCCAGCAGCTGGGGGCCTGCAAGCTCTGGGGCCAACGTCCTGACTTTC. Protein sequence: CASSWGPASSGANVLTF.

This clone appeared a single time. CDR3 DNA: TGTGCCAGCAGTTCCATCTCCGGGACTAGCACAGATACGCAGTATTTT. Its protein is CASSSISGTSTDTQYF. The rearrangement uses TRBV6-5 and TRBJ2-3, with D possibly being TRBD2 (6 bases). The V gene lost 4 bases and the J gene lost 0 bases, with 14 bases spanning the gap. Germline CDR1 reads MNHEY; CDR2 reads SVGAGI. The CDR3 has 16 residues.

For the CDR3, the DNA is TGTGCCAGCAGTCTTATATACACCGGGGAGCTGTTTTTT. This gives the protein CASSLIYTGELFF. The gene calls are TRBV27 and TRBJ2-2, with no clear D. Germline assignment: CDR1 MNHEY and CDR2 SMNVEV (reference sequence). Deletions cut 5 bases from V and 3 bases from J, with 7 bases between. The CDR3 is 13 residues long.

This CDR3 reads CASSVRGRDSPVKKVRDGYTF. Here the CDR3 DNA reads TGTGCCAGTAGTGTAAGGGGCCGGGACAGTCCCGTCAAAAAGGTCCGGGACGGCTACACCTTC. The chain recombines TRBV19 with TRBJ1-2; 7 nucleotides match TRBD1. The V and J ends lost 5 bases and 8 bases, in that order; junction bases with no gene match: 32. This CDR3 has 21 amino acids. CDR1 is LNHDA and CDR2 is SQIVND in the germline V gene (reference sequence).

The chain uses TRBV19 and TRBJ2-7, with TRBD2 identical over 11 bases. Per germline, CDR1 LNHDA and CDR2 SQIVND (reference sequence). There are 16 residues in the CDR3. V shed 5 bases, J shed 0 bases, and the junction held 6 bases outside the gene matches. In DNA, the CDR3 is TGTGCCAGTAGTCCCCGACTAGCGGGGAGCTCCTACGAGCAGTACTTC. It translates to CASSPRLAGSSYEQYF.

This chain uses TRBV7-9 with TRBJ1-1; a weak D match, TRBD1 (5 bases). There are 15 residues in the CDR3. Germline lookup yields CDR1 SEHNR and CDR2 FQNEAQ (reference sequence). The V end lost 1 base, the J end lost 0 bases, and 9 bases lay between the germline ends. CDR3 amino acids: CASSLDQGVNTEAFF. CDR3 nucleotides: TGTGCCAGCAGCTTAGATCAGGGTGTGAACACTGAAGCTTTCTTT. Full variable domain (outside the CDR3, taken from reference TRBV7-9 and TRBJ1-1): DTGVSQNPRHKITKRGQNVTFRCDPISEHNRLYWYRQTLGQGPEFLTYFQNEAQLEKSRLLSDRFSAERPKGSFSTLEIQRTEQGDSAMYLCASSLDQGVNTEAFFGQGTRLTVV.

J is TRBJ2-1 and V is TRBV28, with TRBD2 identical over 7 bases. Germline lookup yields CDR1 MDHEN and CDR2 SYDVKM. The CDR3 covers 15 residues. V dropped 3 bases and J dropped 6; count of bases not matched to a gene: 8. The CDR3 DNA follows: TGTGCCAGCAGTTTCTTGGCGGGAGAATCCAATGAGCAGTTCTTC. This sequence encodes CASSFLAGESNEQFF.

The V call is TRBV27, the J call TRBJ1-5, with D possibly matching TRBD1 (6 bases). The CDR3 consists of 17 residues. The germline V and J ends were trimmed by 8 bases and 1 base, with 21 bases remaining between them. From germline, CDR1 is MNHEY and CDR2 SMNVEV (reference sequence). This chain's CDR3 is CASASLGGANSNQPQHF. The CDR3, as DNA: TGTGCCAGCGCCTCTCTGGGGGGGGCGAACAGCAATCAGCCCCAGCATTTT.

This clone is a singleton in its sample. This rearrangement joins TRBV6-5 to TRBJ2-2; 10 bases are a match to TRBD1. The CDR3 is 15 residues long. The germline V gene has CDR1 MNHEY and CDR2 SVGAGI. Trimming took 4 bases from V and 6 from J; bases not matched to a gene: 5. The chain's CDR3 is CASSSKTGGSGELFF. The DNA of the CDR3 is TGTGCCAGCAGTTCGAAGACAGGGGGCTCCGGGGAGCTGTTTTTT.

The V and J genes are TRBV19 and TRBJ1-5; D gene unclear. In germline, CDR1 is LNHDA, CDR2 SQIVND (reference sequence). V was shortened by 0 bases and J by 9 bases, with 12 bases between the two germline ends. This CDR3 has 14 residues. The CDR3 sequence is CASSIDIGSGPQHF. CDR3 bases: TGTGCCAGTAGTATAGACATCGGGTCGGGGCCCCAGCATTTT.

V gene TRBV27 combines with J gene TRBJ2-7; 8 bases agree with TRBD2. The CDR3 consists of 13 residues. V trimming: 7 bases; J trimming: 1 base; junction bases outside the gene matches: 3. CDR1 and CDR2 from the germline V gene are MNHEY and SMNVEV (reference sequence). CDR3: CASKPGGSYEQYF. The CDR3 bases are TGTGCCAGCAAACCGGGAGGGTCCTACGAGCAGTACTTC.

This chain uses TRBV7-9 with TRBJ2-7; the match to TRBD2 covers 10 bases. V trimming: 5 bases; J trimming: 6 bases; junction bases outside the gene matches: 10. Germline V gives CDR1 SEHNR, CDR2 FQNEAQ (reference sequence). This CDR3 comprises 15 residues. CDR3 DNA: TGTGCCAGCAGCCCCATTACCAGCGGGGGGGGCGAGCAGTACTTC. It encodes CASSPITSGGGEQYF.

The chain is built from TRBV7-2 and TRBJ1-5, with no clear D. The CDR3 is 13 amino acids. V was trimmed by 1 base and J by 7 bases, leaving 8 bases between them. Germline CDR1 is SGHTA and CDR2 is FQGNSA. Written as DNA, the CDR3 is TGTGCCAGCAGCTTAGGGAGGAAACAGCCCCAGCATTTT. Amino acids: CASSLGRKQPQHF.

This chain joins TRBV28 and TRBJ2-3; TRBD2 aligns across 11 bases. V shed 5 bases, J shed 5 bases, and the junction held 6 bases outside the gene matches. CDR1 and CDR2 from the germline V gene are MDHEN and SYDVKM. This CDR3 is 15 amino acids long. The CDR3 here is CASSDSGRARDTQYF. CDR3 DNA sequence: TGTGCCAGCAGTGATAGCGGGAGGGCCAGAGATACGCAGTATTTT. Full variable domain (rest looked up from reference TRBV28 and TRBJ2-3): DVKVTQSSRYLVKRTGEKVFLECVQDMDHENMFWYRQDPGLGLRLIYFSYDVKMKEKGDIPEGYSVSREKKERFSLILESASTNQTSMYLCASSDSGRARDTQYFGPGTRLTVL.

The rearrangement joins TRBV6-6 to TRBJ1-5; 7 bases map to TRBD1. Germline CDR1 is MNHNY and CDR2 is SVGAGI (reference sequence). V lost 4 bases to trimming and J lost 2 bases; unmatched junction nucleotides: 2. The CDR3 is made up of 14 amino acids. The DNA for the CDR3 is TGTGCCAGCAGTTCAACAGGGGGCAATCAGCCCCAGCATTTT. Its protein product is CASSSTGGNQPQHF.